These 29 T cell receptor beta chains came from one sample sequenced in a study of cytomegalovirus exposure and HLA in healthy donors. The PCR ran on 60 Vbeta and 13 Jbeta primers. Profiled with immunoSEQ multiplex PCR; TCRdb holds only in-frame clones, not every one. The repertoire holds 200,000 to 250,000 clones, with 83% as singletons. The sample consisted of PBMCs. The receptor source for this set is a girl aged 5-17 years in good health and CMV-seronegative.

The chain joins TRBV7-9 to TRBJ1-4, with D unclear. CDR3 length equals 17 residues. Germline loops: CDR1 SEHNR, CDR2 FQNEAQ (reference sequence). The ends were cut back, 6 bases at V and 4 bases at J, with 21 bases in the middle. This CDR3 reads CASRPGEKPSDNEKLFF. CDR3 nucleotides: TGTGCCAGCAGACCCGGGGAGAAACCCTCCGATAATGAAAAACTGTTTTTT.

The chain is built from TRBV28 and TRBJ2-7; no definite D call. Trimming removed 4 bases at V and 3 bases at J, with 7 bases between. The CDR3 has 12 residues. Looked up from germline, CDR1 is MDHEN and CDR2 is SYDVKM. The CDR3: CASSWAGYEQYF. The CDR3 DNA sequence: TGTGCCAGCAGTTGGGCAGGCTACGAGCAGTACTTC.

The CDR3 DNA follows: TGTGCCAGCAGCTTAGCAGGGGGCTCGGGGAGCGAGCAGTACTTC. It yields the protein CASSLAGGSGSEQYF. V and J are TRBV7-9 and TRBJ2-7; 7 nucleotides match TRBD1. J was trimmed by 6 bases and V by 0 bases; bases with no gene match: 8. There are 15 residues in the CDR3. Germline CDR1 SEHNR, CDR2 FQNEAQ (reference sequence).

The V and J genes are TRBV27 and TRBJ2-4, with 8 positions matching TRBD1. In germline, CDR1 is MNHEY, CDR2 SMNVEV (reference sequence). This CDR3 is 15 amino acids long. Losses at the gene ends were 6 bases for V and 6 bases for J; bases not matched to a gene: 10. The CDR3 spells CASSRQGFVGNIQYF. The CDR3 DNA reads as TGTGCCAGCAGCCGACAGGGGTTTGTTGGAAACATTCAGTACTTC.

J is TRBJ1-1 and V is TRBV5-1, with D hard to call. This CDR3 spans 15 amino acids. The V gene lost 0 bases and the J gene lost 0 bases, with 9 bases spanning the gap. Germline CDR1 is SGHRS and CDR2 is YFSETQ. CDR3 DNA: TGCGCCAGCAGCTTGGACAGTGATTTGAACACTGAAGCTTTCTTT. Translation gives CASSLDSDLNTEAFF.

The V call is TRBV6-4, the J call TRBJ1-2; D is undetermined. V was trimmed by 5 bases and J by 8 bases, leaving 18 bases between them. This CDR3 is built from 14 residues. Germline CDR1 reads MRHNA; CDR2 reads SNTAGT. This chain's CDR3 is CASSPPRNSWGYTF. DNA of the CDR3: TGTGCCAGCAGTCCCCCCCGCAATAGCTGGGGCTACACCTTC.

The chain couples TRBV28 to TRBJ2-7; 9 positions match TRBD1. CDR1 is MDHEN, CDR2 SYDVKM, per germline. Trimming removed 6 bases from V and 5 bases from J; junction bases left unmatched: 8. The CDR3 contains 14 residues. The CDR3 nucleotides read TGTGCCAGCAGGCCAGGGACAGGGTTACACGAGCAGTACTTC. It is translated as CASRPGTGLHEQYF.

J is TRBJ1-4 and V is TRBV19; D not certain. Germline V gene sequence: CDR1 LNHDA, CDR2 SQIVND (reference sequence). The CDR3 extends over 14 amino acids. V was cut by 6 bases and J by 8 bases, with 16 bases left in between. This CDR3 reads CASRARPSGEKLFF. The CDR3 nucleotides are TGTGCCAGTAGGGCGAGGCCCTCGGGGGAAAAACTGTTTTTT.

The genes are TRBV27 and TRBJ2-4; D is perhaps TRBD2 (6 bases). Germline V CDR1 and CDR2: MNHEY, SMNVEV (reference sequence). V lost 3 bases, J lost 1 base, and 10 bases lay in between. The CDR3 loop spans 15 amino acids. CDR3 DNA: TGTGCCAGCAGTTTCGGGGGACGGGCCAAAAACATTCAGTACTTC. It translates to CASSFGGRAKNIQYF.

With regard to this clone: An end of the junction differs from the germline gene, which may be a read error. This chain joins TRBV7-9 and TRBJ2-7; weak D call: TRBD2 (5 bases). The germline gives CDR1 SEHNR, CDR2 FQNEAQ (reference sequence). This CDR3 spans 12 amino acids. The DNA of the CDR3 is TGTTCCAGCAGCTTTGAGGGATACGAGCAGTACTTC. As protein: CSSSFEGYEQYF.

The chain recombines TRBV28 with TRBJ1-2; the match to TRBD1 covers 7 bases. Germline loops: CDR1 MDHEN, CDR2 SYDVKM. V shed 5 bases, J shed 2 bases, and the junction held 14 bases outside the gene matches. CDR3 length equals 17 residues. As DNA, the CDR3 is TGTGCCAGCAGTCCATATAGCGGGACAGCCCACAACTATGGCTACACCTTC. Encoded protein: CASSPYSGTAHNYGYTF.

This sequence joins TRBV5-6 and TRBJ2-5, with 12 nucleotides matching TRBD2. The end of the DNA aligns better with TRBJ2-7, so the J call may be wrong. The CDR3 runs to 16 residues. The V gene's germline CDR1 is SGHDT and CDR2 YYEEEE. The CDR3 protein is CASSSLAGGRPYEQYF. For the CDR3, the DNA is TGTGCCAGCAGCTCACTAGCGGGGGGCCGACCCTACGAGCAGTACTTC.

The table lists this clone with a few counts. The V gene is TRBV4-3, the J gene TRBJ1-2, with D tentatively TRBD1 (6 bases). With 0 bases removed from V and 6 bases from J, the gap between germline ends came to 14 bases. The V gene's germline CDR1 is LGHNA and CDR2 YSLEER. The CDR3 has 15 residues. CDR3 sequence reads: CASSQERGNFDGYTF. CDR3 coding DNA: TGCGCCAGCAGCCAAGAAAGGGGGAACTTTGATGGCTACACCTTC.

The sample holds a few counts of this clone. V is TRBV7-8 and J is TRBJ2-2; TRBD2 agrees at 15 bases. V lost 6 bases and J lost 4; bases outside the gene matches: 12. The CDR3 is 19 residues long. The V gene's germline CDR1 is SGHVS and CDR2 FQNEAQ. CDR3 bases: TGTGCCAGCAGACCAACCGGACTAGCGGGGGGGCCTAGCACCGGGGAGCTGTTTTTT. Translating it yields CASRPTGLAGGPSTGELFF.

The rearrangement joins TRBV2 to TRBJ1-2, with TRBD1 matching over 8 bases. Germline V gene data show CDR1 as SNHLY and CDR2 as FYNNEI. This CDR3 region has 16 residues. With 6 bases clipped from V and 0 bases from J, the junction kept 9 bases outside the gene matches. The CDR3 protein is CASRGAGGAPNYGYTF. The CDR3 DNA reads TGTGCCAGCAGGGGCGCAGGGGGCGCCCCTAACTATGGCTACACCTTC.

The rearrangement joins TRBV7-3 to TRBJ2-5, with D possibly being TRBD1 (5 bases). The CDR3 is 16 amino acids. With 1 base removed from V and 3 bases from J, the gap between germline ends came to 15 bases. The germline V gene encodes CDR1 SGHTA and CDR2 FQGTGA. The CDR3 reads CASSLIPVRQKETQYF. CDR3 sequence (DNA): TGTGCCAGCAGCTTAATTCCGGTTAGACAGAAAGAGACCCAGTACTTC.

The V gene is TRBV30, the J gene TRBJ1-1; TRBD1 matches at 8 bases. V dropped 2 bases and J dropped 0; count of bases not matched to a gene: 11. This CDR3 comprises 17 residues. The germline V gene encodes CDR1 GTSNPN and CDR2 SVGIG (reference sequence). The CDR3 DNA reads TGTGCCTGGAGTAGAGACCGGACAGGGAGGATGAACACTGAAGCTTTCTTT. This encodes CAWSRDRTGRMNTEAFF.

The chain joins TRBV27 to TRBJ2-2, with D possibly being TRBD2 (6 bases). Between the trimmed V and J ends, which lost 6 bases and 5 bases, there was a span of 19 bases. CDR3 length: 16 residues. CDR1 is MNHEY, CDR2 SMNVEV, per germline (reference sequence). The CDR3 loop is CASSRSLGGDTGELFF. The CDR3 DNA reads TGTGCCAGCAGCCGGTCTCTGGGCGGGGATACCGGGGAGCTGTTTTTT.

The rearrangement uses TRBV28 and TRBJ2-1; 7 bases fit TRBD1. Germline values: CDR1 MDHEN, CDR2 SYDVKM. The CDR3 totals 14 residues. J was trimmed by 7 bases and V by 6 bases; bases with no gene match: 9. The CDR3 DNA sequence: TGTGCCAGCAGGAAGACAGGGTCACCAAATGAGCAGTTCTTC. Encoded protein: CASRKTGSPNEQFF.

The chain employs TRBV27 and TRBJ1-2, with TRBD1 as a possible D gene (5 bases). The V and J ends lost 5 bases and 5 bases respectively, with 18 bases between them. Germline V gene lookup returns CDR1 MNHEY and CDR2 SMNVEV (reference sequence). This CDR3 is 15 amino acids long. The CDR3 loop is CASSKSTTALYGYTF. The CDR3 region has the DNA TGTGCCAGCAGTAAGTCCACGACAGCCCTATATGGCTACACCTTC.

This chain uses TRBV18 with TRBJ2-3, with a possible D match to TRBD1 (6 bases). The germline V gene has CDR1 KGHSH and CDR2 LQKENI. Trimming cost V 5 bases and J 7 bases, with 25 bases left between them. This CDR3 spans 17 amino acids. As DNA, the CDR3 is TGTGCCAGCTCAACATACCAACTACGGGACACGACACATACGCAGTATTTT. Translation gives CASSTYQLRDTTHTQYF. The whole variable domain, filled in from reference TRBV18 and TRBJ2-3, reads NAGVMQNPRHLVRRRGQEARLRCSPMKGHSHVYWYRQLPEEGLKFMVYLQKENIIDESGMPKERFSAEFPKEGPSILRIQQVVRGDSAAYFCASSTYQLRDTTHTQYFGPGTRLTVL.

The chain has TRBV19 and TRBJ2-3, with D possibly TRBD2 on 5 matching bases. Germline V CDR1 and CDR2: LNHDA, SQIVND (reference sequence). V was pared by 4 bases and J by 2 bases, with 7 bases between. CDR3 size: 13 residues. This CDR3 reads CASSRTLTDTQYF. DNA for the CDR3: TGTGCCAGTAGTAGGACTCTCACAGATACGCAGTATTTT.

V and J are TRBV5-6 and TRBJ2-1, with D tentatively TRBD2 (6 bases). The CDR3 is made up of 15 amino acids. V was clipped by 4 bases and J by 4 bases, with 15 bases between them. The germline V gene encodes CDR1 SGHDT and CDR2 YYEEEE. CDR3 loop: CASSLRGRNYNEQFF. The CDR3 DNA reads TGTGCCAGCAGCCTGCGGGGAAGAAATTACAATGAGCAGTTCTTC.

This chain uses TRBV20-1 with TRBJ2-7; no clear D. V gave up 1 base and J gave up 6 bases, with 7 bases separating them. The V gene's germline CDR1 is DFQATT and CDR2 SNEGSKA (reference sequence). The CDR3 spans 11 residues. The chain's CDR3 is CSARGLGEQYF. CDR3 bases: TGCAGTGCTAGAGGGCTTGGCGAGCAGTACTTC.

The V and J genes are TRBV5-8 and TRBJ1-5, with 10 positions matching TRBD1. This CDR3 contains 16 residues. V gave up 4 bases and J gave up 3 bases; unmatched junction bases: 7. The V gene's germline CDR1 is SGHTS and CDR2 YDEGEE. The CDR3 is CASSGQGVLNNQPQHF. CDR3 sequence (DNA): TGTGCCAGCAGCGGACAGGGGGTTCTCAACAATCAGCCCCAGCATTTT.

This chain joins TRBV18 and TRBJ2-3, with D perhaps matching TRBD1 (5 bases). V lost 2 bases, J lost 2 bases, and 8 bases lay in between. The length of the CDR3 is 14 residues. Germline-derived CDR1 and CDR2 are KGHSH and LQKENI. CDR3 DNA sequence: TGTGCCAGCTCACCAGGACACACCACAGATACGCAGTATTTT. Protein sequence: CASSPGHTTDTQYF. The entire variable domain, with the rest obtained from reference TRBV18 and TRBJ2-3, is as follows: NAGVMQNPRHLVRRRGQEARLRCSPMKGHSHVYWYRQLPEEGLKFMVYLQKENIIDESGMPKERFSAEFPKEGPSILRIQQVVRGDSAAYFCASSPGHTTDTQYFGPGTRLTVL.

The V call is TRBV30, the J call TRBJ1-1; D is unresolved. Deletions cut 3 bases from V and 10 bases from J, with 12 bases between. The CDR3 totals 11 residues. Germline assignment: CDR1 GTSNPN and CDR2 SVGIG (reference sequence). CDR3 in amino acids: CAWRPPAGAFF. The CDR3 DNA sequence: TGTGCCTGGAGACCGCCGGCAGGAGCTTTCTTT.

The V gene is TRBV20-1, the J gene TRBJ1-1, with TRBD1 matching over 7 bases. With 5 bases clipped from V and 9 bases from J, the junction kept 6 bases outside the gene matches. The CDR3 extends over 11 amino acids. Germline CDR1 reads DFQATT; CDR2 reads SNEGSKA (reference sequence). The CDR3 region has the DNA TGCAGTGCTTCGGCGGGACAGAAAGCTTTCTTT. It codes for CSASAGQKAFF.

The chain uses TRBV18 and TRBJ1-5; 7 bases are a match to TRBD1. Per germline, CDR1 KGHSH and CDR2 LQKENI. The V gene end was trimmed by 3 bases and the J gene end by 0 bases; junction bases not matched to a gene: 5. The CDR3 extends over 16 amino acids. The chain's CDR3 is CASSPQGEYSNQPQHF. CDR3 nucleotides: TGTGCCAGCTCACCTCAGGGGGAATATAGCAATCAGCCCCAGCATTTT.